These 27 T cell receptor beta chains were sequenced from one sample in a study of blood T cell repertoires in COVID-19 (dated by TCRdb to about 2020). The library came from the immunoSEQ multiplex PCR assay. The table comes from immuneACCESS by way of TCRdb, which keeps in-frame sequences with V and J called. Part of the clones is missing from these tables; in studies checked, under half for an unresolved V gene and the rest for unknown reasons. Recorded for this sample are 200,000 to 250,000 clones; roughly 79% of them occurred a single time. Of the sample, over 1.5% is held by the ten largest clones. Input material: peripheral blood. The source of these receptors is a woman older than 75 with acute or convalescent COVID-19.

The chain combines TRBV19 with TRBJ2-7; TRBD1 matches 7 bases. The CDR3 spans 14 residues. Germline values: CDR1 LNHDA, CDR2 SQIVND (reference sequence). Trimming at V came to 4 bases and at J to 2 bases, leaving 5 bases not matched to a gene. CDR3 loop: CASSTDRVPYEQYF. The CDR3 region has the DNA TGTGCCAGTAGTACCGACAGGGTGCCCTACGAGCAGTACTTC.

CDR3 DNA sequence: TGCAGCGTTGGCGGGGGGGACTACGAGCAGTACTTC. Its protein product is CSVGGGDYEQYF. The gene calls are TRBV29-1 and TRBJ2-7, with 9 bases aligning to TRBD2. Germline V lookup: CDR1 SQVTM, CDR2 ANQGSEA. The CDR3 runs 12 residues. The ends lost 4 bases at V and 3 bases at J; junction bases unmatched: 1.

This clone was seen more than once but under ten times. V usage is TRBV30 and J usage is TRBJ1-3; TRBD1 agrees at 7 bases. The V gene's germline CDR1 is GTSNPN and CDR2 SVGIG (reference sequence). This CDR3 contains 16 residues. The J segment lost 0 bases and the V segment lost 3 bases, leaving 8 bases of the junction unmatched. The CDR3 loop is CAWRATGTVSGNTIYF. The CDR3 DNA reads TGTGCCTGGAGAGCGACCGGGACAGTCTCTGGAAACACCATATATTTT.

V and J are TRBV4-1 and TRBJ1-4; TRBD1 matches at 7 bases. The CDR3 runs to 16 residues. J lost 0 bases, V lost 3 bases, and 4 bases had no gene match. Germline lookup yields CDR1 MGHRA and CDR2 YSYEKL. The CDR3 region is CASSHIQGATNEKLFF. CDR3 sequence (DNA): TGCGCCAGCAGCCACATCCAGGGGGCAACTAATGAAAAACTGTTTTTT.

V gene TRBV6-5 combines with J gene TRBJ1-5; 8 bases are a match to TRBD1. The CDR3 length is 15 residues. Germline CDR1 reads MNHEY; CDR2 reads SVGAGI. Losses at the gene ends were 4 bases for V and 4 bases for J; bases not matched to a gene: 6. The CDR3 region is CASSSGQGWNQPQHF. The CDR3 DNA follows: TGTGCCAGCAGTTCCGGACAGGGATGGAATCAGCCCCAGCATTTT.

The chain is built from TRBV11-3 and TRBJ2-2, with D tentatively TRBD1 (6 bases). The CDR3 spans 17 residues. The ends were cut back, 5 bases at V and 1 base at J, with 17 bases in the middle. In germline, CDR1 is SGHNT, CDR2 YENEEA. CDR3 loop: CASSPRLPGQNTGELFF. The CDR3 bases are TGTGCCAGCAGCCCGAGATTGCCGGGACAGAACACCGGGGAGCTGTTTTTT.

The CDR3 sequence is CASRTGPNEKLFF. CDR3 DNA: TGTGCCAGCAGGACAGGACCTAATGAAAAACTGTTTTTT. The rearrangement links TRBV28 to TRBJ1-4; D perhaps matches TRBD1 (6 bases). V dropped 6 bases and J dropped 3 bases, with 8 bases sitting between them. The CDR3 totals 13 residues. Germline CDR1 MDHEN, CDR2 SYDVKM.

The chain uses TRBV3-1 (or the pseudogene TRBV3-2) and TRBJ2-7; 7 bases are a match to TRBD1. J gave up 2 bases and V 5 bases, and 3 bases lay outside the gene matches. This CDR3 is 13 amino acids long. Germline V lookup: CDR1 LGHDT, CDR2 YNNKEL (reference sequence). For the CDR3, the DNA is TGTGCCAGCAGCGGGGACAGAACCTACGAGCAGTACTTC. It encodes CASSGDRTYEQYF.

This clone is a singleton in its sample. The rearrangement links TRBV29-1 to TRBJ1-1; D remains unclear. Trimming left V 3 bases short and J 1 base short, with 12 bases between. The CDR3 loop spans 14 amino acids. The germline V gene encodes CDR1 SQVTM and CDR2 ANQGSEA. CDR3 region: CSVERATRNTEAFF. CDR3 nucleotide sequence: TGCAGCGTTGAGAGGGCGACCCGGAACACTGAAGCTTTCTTT.

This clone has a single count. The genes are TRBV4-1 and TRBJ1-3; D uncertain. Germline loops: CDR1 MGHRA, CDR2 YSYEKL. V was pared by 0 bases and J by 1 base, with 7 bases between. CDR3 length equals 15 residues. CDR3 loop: CASSQDRLSGNTIYF. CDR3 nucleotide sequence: TGCGCCAGCAGCCAAGATCGGTTGTCTGGAAACACCATATATTTT.

The CDR3 loop reads CASSQVPDRLNTEAFF. CDR3 in DNA: TGCGCCAGCAGCCAAGTTCCCGACAGGCTGAACACTGAAGCTTTCTTT. The chain joins TRBV4-1 to TRBJ1-1, with D possibly being TRBD1 (6 bases). V was pared by 1 base and J by 0 bases, with 12 bases between. This CDR3 region has 16 residues. Germline V gene sequence: CDR1 MGHRA, CDR2 YSYEKL.

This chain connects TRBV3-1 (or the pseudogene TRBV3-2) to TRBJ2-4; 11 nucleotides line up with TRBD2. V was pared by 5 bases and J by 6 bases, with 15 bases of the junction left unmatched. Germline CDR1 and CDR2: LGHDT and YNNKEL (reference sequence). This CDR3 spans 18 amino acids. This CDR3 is CASSATQGLADGGNIQYF. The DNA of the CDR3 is TGTGCCAGCAGCGCCACCCAGGGACTAGCGGACGGTGGAAACATTCAGTACTTC.

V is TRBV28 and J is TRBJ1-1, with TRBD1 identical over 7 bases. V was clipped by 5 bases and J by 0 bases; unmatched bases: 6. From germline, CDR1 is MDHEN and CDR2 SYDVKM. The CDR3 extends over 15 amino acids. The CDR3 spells CASSRRDRMNTEAFF. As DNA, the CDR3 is TGTGCCAGCAGTCGACGGGACAGAATGAACACTGAAGCTTTCTTT.

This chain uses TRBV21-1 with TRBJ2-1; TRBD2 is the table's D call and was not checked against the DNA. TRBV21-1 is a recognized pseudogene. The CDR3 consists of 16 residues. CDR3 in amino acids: CASSKSSFRGLREQFF. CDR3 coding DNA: TGTGCCAGCAGCAAATCTTCGTTTCGGGGACTGAGAGAGCAGTTCTTC.

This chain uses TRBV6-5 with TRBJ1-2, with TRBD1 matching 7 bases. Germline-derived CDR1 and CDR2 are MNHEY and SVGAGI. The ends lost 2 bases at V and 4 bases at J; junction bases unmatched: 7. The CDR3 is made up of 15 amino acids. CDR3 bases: TGTGCCAGCAGTTACAGGGGGCGCGGATTCTATGGCTACACCTTC. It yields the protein CASSYRGRGFYGYTF.

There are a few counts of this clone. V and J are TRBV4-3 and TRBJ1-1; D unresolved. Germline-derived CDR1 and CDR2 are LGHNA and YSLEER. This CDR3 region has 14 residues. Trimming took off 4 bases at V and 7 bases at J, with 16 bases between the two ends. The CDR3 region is CASSRSGTAGEAFF. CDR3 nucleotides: TGCGCCAGCAGCCGCTCGGGAACAGCTGGTGAAGCTTTCTTT.

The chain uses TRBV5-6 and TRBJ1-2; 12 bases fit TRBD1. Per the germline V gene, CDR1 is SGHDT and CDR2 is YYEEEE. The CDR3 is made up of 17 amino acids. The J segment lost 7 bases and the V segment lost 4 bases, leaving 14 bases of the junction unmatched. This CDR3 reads CASSPTHRDRGHGGYTF. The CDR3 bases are TGTGCCAGCAGCCCGACCCACCGGGACAGGGGGCACGGTGGCTACACCTTC.

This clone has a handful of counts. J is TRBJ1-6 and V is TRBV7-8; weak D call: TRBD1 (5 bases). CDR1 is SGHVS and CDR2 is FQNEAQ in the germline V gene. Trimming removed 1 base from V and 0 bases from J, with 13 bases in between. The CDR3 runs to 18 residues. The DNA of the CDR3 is TGTGCCAGCAGCTTAGTGGCGACAGCAAGCTCCTATAATTCACCCCTCCACTTT. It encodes CASSLVATASSYNSPLHF.

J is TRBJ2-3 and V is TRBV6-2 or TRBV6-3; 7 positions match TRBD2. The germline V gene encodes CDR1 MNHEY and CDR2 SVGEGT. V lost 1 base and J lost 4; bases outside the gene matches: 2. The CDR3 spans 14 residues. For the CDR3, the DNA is TGTGCCAGCAGTTACTTGCTAGCGGCAGATACGCAGTATTTT. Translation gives CASSYLLAADTQYF.

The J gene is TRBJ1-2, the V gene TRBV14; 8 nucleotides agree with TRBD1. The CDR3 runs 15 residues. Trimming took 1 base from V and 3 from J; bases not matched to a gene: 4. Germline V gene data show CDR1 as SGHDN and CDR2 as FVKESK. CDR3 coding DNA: TGTGCCAGCAGCCAAGTCGGACAGGGCGACTATGGCTACACCTTC. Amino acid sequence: CASSQVGQGDYGYTF.

CDR3 DNA sequence: TGTGCCAGCAGCCTGTCGGGGTCTGGAAACACCATATATTTT. The encoded protein is CASSLSGSGNTIYF. The chain combines TRBV3-1 (or the pseudogene TRBV3-2) with TRBJ1-3; unclear D gene. Germline V lookup: CDR1 LGHDT, CDR2 YNNKEL (reference sequence). The CDR3 is 14 residues long. The V end lost 4 bases, the J end lost 1 base, and 8 bases lay between the germline ends.

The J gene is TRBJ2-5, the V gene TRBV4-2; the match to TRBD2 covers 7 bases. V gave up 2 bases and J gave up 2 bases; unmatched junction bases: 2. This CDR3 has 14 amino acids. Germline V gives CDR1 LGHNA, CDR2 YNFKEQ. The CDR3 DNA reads TGTGCCAGCAGCCAATCTAGCGGACAAGAGACCCAGTACTTC. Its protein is CASSQSSGQETQYF.

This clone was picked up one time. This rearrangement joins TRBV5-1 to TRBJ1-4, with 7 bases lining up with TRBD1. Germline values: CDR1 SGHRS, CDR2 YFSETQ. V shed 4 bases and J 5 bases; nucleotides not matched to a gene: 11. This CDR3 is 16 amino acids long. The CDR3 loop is CASSIQTQGSNEKLFF. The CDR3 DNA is TGCGCCAGCAGCATACAGACACAGGGGTCGAATGAAAAACTGTTTTTT. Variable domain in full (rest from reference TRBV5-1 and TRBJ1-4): KAGVTQTPRYLIKTRGQQVTLSCSPISGHRSVSWYQQTPGQGLQFLFEYFSETQRNKGNFPGRFSGRQFSNSRSEMNVSTLELGDSALYLCASSIQTQGSNEKLFFGSGTQLSVL.

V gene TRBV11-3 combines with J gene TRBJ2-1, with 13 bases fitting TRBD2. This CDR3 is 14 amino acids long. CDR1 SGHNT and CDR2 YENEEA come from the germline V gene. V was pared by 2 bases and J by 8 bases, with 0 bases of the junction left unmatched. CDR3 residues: CASSLTSGRDEQFF. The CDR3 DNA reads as TGTGCCAGCAGCTTAACTAGCGGGAGGGATGAGCAGTTCTTC.

The CDR3 region is CASSWGGGAGADTQYF. CDR3 in DNA: TGTGCCAGCAGCTGGGGCGGGGGAGCCGGGGCAGATACGCAGTATTTT. V is TRBV7-9 and J is TRBJ2-3; 7 bases match TRBD2. V lost 4 bases and J lost 4; bases outside the gene matches: 11. Germline V lookup: CDR1 SEHNR, CDR2 FQNEAQ (reference sequence). The CDR3 runs 16 residues.

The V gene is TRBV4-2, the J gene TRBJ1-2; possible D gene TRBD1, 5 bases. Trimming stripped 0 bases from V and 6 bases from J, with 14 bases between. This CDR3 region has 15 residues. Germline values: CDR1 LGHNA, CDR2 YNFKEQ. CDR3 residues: CASSQDLAGNNGYTF. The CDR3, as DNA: TGTGCCAGCAGCCAAGATTTGGCAGGGAATAATGGCTACACCTTC.

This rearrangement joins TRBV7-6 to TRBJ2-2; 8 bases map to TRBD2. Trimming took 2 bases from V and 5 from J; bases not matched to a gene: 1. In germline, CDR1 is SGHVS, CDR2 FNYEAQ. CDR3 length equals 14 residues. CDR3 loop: CASSLIAGTGELFF. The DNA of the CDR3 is TGTGCCAGCAGCTTAATAGCGGGGACCGGGGAGCTGTTTTTT.